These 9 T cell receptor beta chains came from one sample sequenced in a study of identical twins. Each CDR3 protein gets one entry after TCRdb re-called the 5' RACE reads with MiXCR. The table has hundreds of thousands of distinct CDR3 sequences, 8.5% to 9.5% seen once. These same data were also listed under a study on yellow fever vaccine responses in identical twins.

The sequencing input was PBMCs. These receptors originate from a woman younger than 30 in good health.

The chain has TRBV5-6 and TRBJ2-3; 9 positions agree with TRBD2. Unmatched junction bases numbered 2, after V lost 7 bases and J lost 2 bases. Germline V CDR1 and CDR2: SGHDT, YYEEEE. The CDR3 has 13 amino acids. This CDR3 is CASAGGTTDTQYF. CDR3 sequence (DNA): TGTGCCAGCGCGGGGGGGACCACAGATACGCAGTATTTT.

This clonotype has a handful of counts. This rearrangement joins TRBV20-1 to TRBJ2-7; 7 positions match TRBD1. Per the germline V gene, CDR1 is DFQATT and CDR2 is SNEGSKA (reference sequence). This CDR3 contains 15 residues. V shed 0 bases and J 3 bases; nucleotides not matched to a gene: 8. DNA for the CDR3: TGCAGTGCTAGAGATTCGACAGGGTGGGACTACGAGCAGTACTTC. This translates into CSARDSTGWDYEQYF.

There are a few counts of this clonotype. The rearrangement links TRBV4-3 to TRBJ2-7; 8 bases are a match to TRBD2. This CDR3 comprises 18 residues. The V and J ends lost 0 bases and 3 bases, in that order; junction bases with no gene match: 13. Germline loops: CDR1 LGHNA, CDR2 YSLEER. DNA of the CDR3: TGCGCCAGCAGCCAAGATCCCGCAGGGACTAGGGGGAACTACGAGCAGTACTTC. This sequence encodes CASSQDPAGTRGNYEQYF.

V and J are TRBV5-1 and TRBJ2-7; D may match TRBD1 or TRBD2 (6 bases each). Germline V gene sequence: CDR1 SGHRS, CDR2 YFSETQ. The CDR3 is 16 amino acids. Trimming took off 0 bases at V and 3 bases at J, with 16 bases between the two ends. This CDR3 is CASSLATGAAVYEQYF. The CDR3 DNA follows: TGCGCCAGCAGCTTGGCGACGGGGGCTGCGGTCTACGAGCAGTACTTC.

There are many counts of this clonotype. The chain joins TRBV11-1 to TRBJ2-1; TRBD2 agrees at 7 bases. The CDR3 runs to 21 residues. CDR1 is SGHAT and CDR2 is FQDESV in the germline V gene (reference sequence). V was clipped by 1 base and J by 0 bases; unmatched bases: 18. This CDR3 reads CASSLVGLRLADKSSYNEQFF. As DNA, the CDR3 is TGTGCCAGCAGCTTAGTAGGTCTTCGGCTAGCGGACAAAAGCTCCTACAATGAGCAGTTCTTC.

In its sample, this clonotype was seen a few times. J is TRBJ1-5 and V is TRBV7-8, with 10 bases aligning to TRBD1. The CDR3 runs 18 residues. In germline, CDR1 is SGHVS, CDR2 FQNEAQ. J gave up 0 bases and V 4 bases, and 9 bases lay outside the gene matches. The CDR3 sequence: CASSSPDRGQYSNQPQHF. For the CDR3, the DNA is TGTGCCAGCAGCTCCCCCGACAGGGGGCAATATAGCAATCAGCCCCAGCATTTT. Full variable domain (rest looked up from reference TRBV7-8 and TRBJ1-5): GAGVSQSPRYKVAKRGQDVALRCDPISGHVSLFWYQQALGQGPEFLTYFQNEAQLDKSGLPSDRFFAERPEGSVSTLKIQRTQQEDSAVYLCASSSPDRGQYSNQPQHFGDGTRLSIL.

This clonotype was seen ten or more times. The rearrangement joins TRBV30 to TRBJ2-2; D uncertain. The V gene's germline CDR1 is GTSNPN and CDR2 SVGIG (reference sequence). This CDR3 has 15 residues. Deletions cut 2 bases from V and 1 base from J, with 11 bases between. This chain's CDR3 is CAWSPGPQNTGELFF. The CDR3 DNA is TGTGCCTGGAGTCCAGGACCGCAGAACACCGGGGAGCTGTTTTTT. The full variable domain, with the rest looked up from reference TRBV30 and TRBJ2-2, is SQTIHQWPATLVQPVGSPLSLECTVEGTSNPNLYWYRQAAGRGLQLLFYSVGIGQISSEVPQNLSASRPQDRQFILSSKKLLLSDSGFYLCAWSPGPQNTGELFFGEGSRLTVL.

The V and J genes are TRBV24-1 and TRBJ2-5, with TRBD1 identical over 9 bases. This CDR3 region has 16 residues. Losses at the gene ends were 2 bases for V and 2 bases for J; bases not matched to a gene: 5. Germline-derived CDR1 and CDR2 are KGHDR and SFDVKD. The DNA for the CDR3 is TGTGCCACCAGTGATTATCGGACAGGGGATCAAGAGACCCAGTACTTC. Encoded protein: CATSDYRTGDQETQYF.

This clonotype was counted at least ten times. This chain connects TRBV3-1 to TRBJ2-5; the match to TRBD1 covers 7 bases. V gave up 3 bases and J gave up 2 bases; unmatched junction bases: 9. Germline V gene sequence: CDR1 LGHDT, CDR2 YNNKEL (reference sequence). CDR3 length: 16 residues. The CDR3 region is CASSHQLETGQETQYF. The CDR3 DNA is TGTGCCAGCAGCCACCAGCTCGAGACAGGGCAAGAGACCCAGTACTTC.